This T cell receptor (beta chain) emerged from a study of a mutant IDH1 vaccine in newly diagnosed glioma. The wider study: Weeks 1, 3, 5, 7, 11, 15, 19 and 23 were when patients received their eight vaccinations. The earlier regimen, radiotherapy, temozolomide, or both, was most often both. Study results and limitations: Pseudoprogression apparently tracked independently of changes in top peripheral T cell clonotypes.

This CDR3 spans 15 amino acids. Germline V lookup: CDR1 SGHNT, CDR2 YYREEE (reference sequence). V was pared by 4 bases and J by 2 bases, with 13 bases between. The time point: week 5, during vaccination. The study gave 300 ug of mutant IDH1 20-mer peptide per vaccine dose, with topical imiquimod. Donor tumors were new WHO grade 3 or 4 IDH1-mutant, ATRX-lost astrocytomas. Profiling relied on immunoSEQ multiplex PCR, and the TCRdb table lists in-frame clones only, not all of them. This sample yields 49,000 or so clones, of which 78% are seen a single time; about 1.7% belongs to the top ten. In this sample, this clone turned up once. Its target is not known.

Here the sequenced sample was PBMCs, taken from a glioma patient whose treatment included an IDH1 peptide vaccine. This rearrangement joins TRBV5-4 to TRBJ1-3, with D perhaps TRBD1 (5 bases). The sequence was obtained from a woman aged 40 to 55 with glioma. This CDR3 reads CASSQGREAGNTIYF. The CDR3 coding sequence is TGTGCCAGCAGCCAGGGCAGGGAGGCTGGAAACACCATATATTTT. Supplemented by reference TRBV5-4 and TRBJ1-3, the full variable domain reads ETGVTQSPTHLIKTRGQQVTLRCSSQSGHNTVSWYQQALGQGPQFIFQYYREEENGRGNFPPRFSGLQFPNYSSELNVNALELDDSALYLCASSQGREAGNTIYFGEGSWLTVV.